Presented here are 26 T cell receptor beta chains from one specimen sequenced in a study of OX40 agonist ivuxolimab in advanced cancers. Profiled with immunoSEQ multiplex PCR; TCRdb holds only in-frame clones, not every one. The table has some 45,000 clones, approximately 90% seen once. The sample was CD4+ or CD8+ T cells sorted from blood, taken in a trial of the OX40 agonist ivuxolimab. Receptor source: an adult with an advanced solid tumor such as melanoma, head and neck, liver or kidney cancer.

In nucleotides, the CDR3 is TGTGCCAGCAGAGAGTCAGGGGACTACGAGCAGTACTTC. This sequence encodes CASRESGDYEQYF. The chain carries TRBV27 and TRBJ2-7; a weak D match, TRBD1 (6 bases). Germline values: CDR1 MNHEY, CDR2 SMNVEV (reference sequence). This CDR3 has 13 amino acids. The V end was cut by 6 bases, the J end by 3 bases, with 12 bases between.

The J gene is TRBJ1-5, the V gene TRBV4-2; D might be TRBD1 (5 bases). The CDR3 is 17 residues long. The V and J ends lost 0 bases and 5 bases respectively, with 17 bases between them. In germline, CDR1 is LGHNA, CDR2 YNFKEQ. CDR3 protein: CASSQDWGLGSDQPQHF. The CDR3 coding sequence is TGTGCCAGCAGCCAAGATTGGGGACTTGGGAGTGATCAGCCCCAGCATTTT.

This rearrangement joins TRBV28 to TRBJ2-2; 8 nucleotides match TRBD2. V was pared by 4 bases and J by 0 bases, with 13 bases of the junction left unmatched. Germline V lookup: CDR1 MDHEN, CDR2 SYDVKM. This CDR3 comprises 19 residues. The chain's CDR3 is CASSSRAHTSGPNTGELFF. The CDR3 DNA sequence: TGTGCCAGCAGTTCCCGGGCTCATACTAGCGGCCCGAACACCGGGGAGCTGTTTTTT.

The CDR3 protein is CASSPVGGGNTIYF. The DNA of the CDR3 is TGTGCCAGCAGCCCCGTAGGGGGTGGAAACACCATATATTTT. V gene TRBV7-9 combines with J gene TRBJ1-3; possible D gene TRBD1, 6 bases. The CDR3 totals 14 residues. V was shortened by 5 bases and J by 3 bases, with 11 bases between the two germline ends. Germline CDR1 and CDR2: SEHNR and FQNEAQ (reference sequence).

The V and J genes are TRBV19 and TRBJ2-1; a possible D gene is TRBD2 (5 bases). From germline, CDR1 is LNHDA and CDR2 SQIVND (reference sequence). The CDR3 sequence is 12 residues long. The V end was cut by 9 bases, the J end by 6 bases, with 12 bases between. CDR3 DNA: TGTGCCAGCCTAGGAGGATTCAATGAGCAGTTCTTC. This codes for CASLGGFNEQFF. Variable domain in full (rest from reference TRBV19 and TRBJ2-1): DGGITQSPKYLFRKEGQNVTLSCEQNLNHDAMYWYRQDPGQGLRLIYYSQIVNDFQKGDIAEGYSVSREKKESFPLTVTSAQKNPTAFYLCASLGGFNEQFFGPGTRLTVL.

The chain carries TRBV28 and TRBJ2-7; 7 bases match TRBD1. After removal of 8 bases from V and 0 bases from J, the junction contained 7 bases not matched to a gene. This CDR3 has 14 residues. Germline-derived CDR1 and CDR2 are MDHEN and SYDVKM. The CDR3 DNA reads TGTGCCAGCTCGACAGGGTTGGGCTCCTACGAGCAGTACTTC. It encodes CASSTGLGSYEQYF.

The rearrangement links TRBV11-3 to TRBJ2-1; D not certain. Germline V lookup: CDR1 SGHNT, CDR2 YENEEA. This CDR3 comprises 12 residues. V was trimmed by 5 bases and J by 0 bases, leaving 2 bases between them. In DNA, the CDR3 is TGTGCCAGCAGCACCTCCTACAATGAGCAGTTCTTC. Its translation is CASSTSYNEQFF.

J is TRBJ2-2 and V is TRBV7-9, with 12 bases aligning to TRBD2. The J segment lost 7 bases and the V segment lost 5 bases, leaving 8 bases of the junction unmatched. The germline V gene encodes CDR1 SEHNR and CDR2 FQNEAQ (reference sequence). The length of the CDR3 is 16 residues. CDR3 sequence (DNA): TGTGCCAGCAGCCCCAGACTAGCGGGAGTTTTCGGGGAGCTGTTTTTT. It is translated as CASSPRLAGVFGELFF. Together with reference TRBV7-9 and TRBJ2-2, the CDR3 gives the full variable domain: DTGVSQNPRHKITKRGQNVTFRCDPISEHNRLYWYRQTLGQGPEFLTYFQNEAQLEKSRLLSDRFSAERPKGSFSTLEIQRTEQGDSAMYLCASSPRLAGVFGELFFGEGSRLTVL.

The chain couples TRBV9 to TRBJ2-3, with 7 bases lining up with TRBD1. The germline V gene has CDR1 SGDLS and CDR2 YYNGEE. This CDR3 comprises 14 residues. J lost 2 bases, V lost 3 bases, and 3 bases had no gene match. This CDR3 is CASSERGLTDTQYF. As DNA, the CDR3 is TGTGCCAGCAGCGAAAGGGGGCTCACAGATACGCAGTATTTT.

The chain combines TRBV7-2 with TRBJ1-1; D is possibly TRBD1 (5 bases). Germline loops: CDR1 SGHTA, CDR2 FQGNSA. There are 14 residues in the CDR3. V was cut by 6 bases and J by 7 bases, with 18 bases left in between. For the CDR3, the DNA is TGTGCCAGCAGGGCAGGGTCATATAGGGGTGAAGCTTTCTTT. This translates into CASRAGSYRGEAFF.

The rearrangement links TRBV30 to TRBJ2-7; perhaps TRBD1 as D (5 bases). With 2 bases removed from V and 3 bases from J, the gap between germline ends came to 5 bases. The length of the CDR3 is 11 residues. Germline loops: CDR1 GTSNPN, CDR2 SVGIG (reference sequence). The CDR3 sequence: CAWSRGYEQYF. DNA of the CDR3: TGTGCCTGGAGTAGGGGCTACGAGCAGTACTTC.

The count of this clone is one. The rearrangement links TRBV6-5 to TRBJ2-1; D unclear. The CDR3 totals 15 residues. V was shortened by 0 bases and J by 9 bases, with 15 bases between the two germline ends. Germline V gives CDR1 MNHEY, CDR2 SVGAGI. CDR3 sequence (DNA): TGTGCCAGCAGTTACTCTCCTATCTCGATTGGTGAGCAGTTCTTC. Its protein product is CASSYSPISIGEQFF.

The V call is TRBV28, the J call TRBJ2-7; TRBD2 matches at 10 bases. This CDR3 comprises 14 residues. The V gene's germline CDR1 is MDHEN and CDR2 SYDVKM. V lost 6 bases and J lost 2; bases outside the gene matches: 4. CDR3 amino acids: CASSSGLAAYEQYF. CDR3 nucleotides: TGTGCCAGCAGCTCCGGACTAGCGGCCTACGAGCAGTACTTC.

There are a few counts of this clone. The chain employs TRBV15 and TRBJ2-1, with 7 positions matching TRBD1. This CDR3 spans 14 amino acids. Germline CDR1 is LNHNV and CDR2 is YYDKDF (reference sequence). V was clipped by 4 bases and J by 2 bases; unmatched bases: 2. CDR3 loop: CATSKQGTYNEQFF. CDR3 sequence (DNA): TGTGCCACCAGCAAACAGGGGACCTACAATGAGCAGTTCTTC. Combining the CDR3 with reference TRBV15 and TRBJ2-1 gives the whole variable domain DAMVIQNPRYQVTQFGKPVTLSCSQTLNHNVMYWYQQKSSQAPKLLFHYYDKDFNNEADTPDNFQSRRPNTSFCFLDIRSPGLGDTAMYLCATSKQGTYNEQFFGPGTRLTVL.

This rearrangement joins TRBV7-6 to TRBJ2-5, with 11 bases aligning to TRBD1. The CDR3 has 14 residues. The germline V gene has CDR1 SGHVS and CDR2 FNYEAQ. J gave up 7 bases and V 5 bases, and 6 bases lay outside the gene matches. The CDR3 DNA is TGTGCCAGCAGCCTGGAGGGACAGGGGGGGACCCAGTACTTC. It is translated as CASSLEGQGGTQYF.

CDR3 amino acids: CASSLGATSGGAVGGTDTQYF. The CDR3 bases are TGTGCCAGCAGCTTGGGCGCTACTAGCGGGGGGGCAGTTGGAGGCACAGATACGCAGTATTTT. This chain links TRBV13 with TRBJ2-3; 13 positions agree with TRBD2. Germline CDR1 reads PRHDT; CDR2 reads FYEKMQ (reference sequence). Unmatched junction bases numbered 16, after V lost 3 bases and J lost 1 base. The CDR3 runs to 21 residues.

V gene TRBV5-1 combines with J gene TRBJ1-2; 7 bases line up with TRBD1. The CDR3 has 14 amino acids. J lost 4 bases, V lost 0 bases, and 3 bases had no gene match. Germline V lookup: CDR1 SGHRS, CDR2 YFSETQ. The CDR3 sequence is CASSLAGTAYGYTF. The DNA of the CDR3 is TGCGCCAGCAGCTTGGCCGGGACAGCCTATGGCTACACCTTC. Together with reference TRBV5-1 and TRBJ1-2, the CDR3 gives the full variable domain: KAGVTQTPRYLIKTRGQQVTLSCSPISGHRSVSWYQQTPGQGLQFLFEYFSETQRNKGNFPGRFSGRQFSNSRSEMNVSTLELGDSALYLCASSLAGTAYGYTFGSGTRLTVV.

V is TRBV14 and J is TRBJ2-3, with D perhaps TRBD1 (7 bases). CDR1 SGHDN and CDR2 FVKESK come from the germline V gene. The CDR3 consists of 13 residues. V was pared by 2 bases and J by 15 bases, with 18 bases between. CDR3 nucleotide sequence: TGTGCCAGCAGCCAACGGGGGACAGTCGCTAAATATTTT. Its protein is CASSQRGTVAKYF.

The genes are TRBV27 and TRBJ2-3; D unclear. The CDR3 spans 16 residues. Germline V gene data show CDR1 as MNHEY and CDR2 as SMNVEV (reference sequence). V gave up 5 bases and J gave up 4 bases, with 19 bases separating them. CDR3 amino acids: CASSALHTHGADTQYF. The CDR3 DNA reads TGTGCCAGCAGTGCCCTCCACACCCACGGTGCAGATACGCAGTATTTT.

The chain has TRBV2 and TRBJ1-1; D remains ambiguous. The germline V and J ends were trimmed by 10 bases and 2 bases, with 8 bases remaining between them. Germline V gene lookup returns CDR1 SNHLY and CDR2 FYNNEI. This CDR3 region has 11 residues. CDR3 nucleotide sequence: TGTGCCACCCGGACCAACACTGAAGCTTTCTTT. Its protein is CATRTNTEAFF.

This clone was found once. This chain uses TRBV6-5 with TRBJ2-7, with a weak D call TRBD2 (6 bases). Germline V gene data show CDR1 as MNHEY and CDR2 as SVGAGI. CDR3 length: 15 amino acids. The V gene lost 3 bases and the J gene lost 4 bases, with 16 bases spanning the gap. Here the CDR3 DNA reads TGTGCCAGCAGTTATTCGGGGGACTCTTCATACGAGCAGTACTTC. Protein: CASSYSGDSSYEQYF.

The genes are TRBV28 and TRBJ1-2, with 9 bases matching TRBD1. The CDR3 spans 14 residues. Trimming removed 7 bases from V and 6 bases from J; junction bases left unmatched: 9. Germline values: CDR1 MDHEN, CDR2 SYDVKM. CDR3 bases: TGTGCCAGCAAGCTTACAGGGGGCGCGAATGGCTACACCTTC. It translates to CASKLTGGANGYTF.

The rearrangement joins TRBV5-1 to TRBJ1-5; D is perhaps TRBD1 (5 bases). Germline lookup yields CDR1 SGHRS and CDR2 YFSETQ. V was cut by 7 bases and J by 7 bases, with 21 bases left in between. The CDR3 sequence is 15 residues long. CDR3 bases: TGCGCCAGCTATTTCCACCAGGGCGAGGAACAGCCCCAGCATTTT. Its translation: CASYFHQGEEQPQHF.

The CDR3: CASSFGLADYYEQFF. Here the CDR3 DNA reads TGTGCCAGCAGCTTTGGACTAGCAGATTACTATGAGCAGTTCTTC. This chain connects TRBV7-2 to TRBJ2-1; 8 nucleotides align to TRBD2. CDR1 is SGHTA and CDR2 is FQGNSA in the germline V gene. After removal of 3 bases from V and 8 bases from J, the junction contained 9 bases not matched to a gene. The CDR3 is made up of 15 amino acids.

V is TRBV9 and J is TRBJ2-4, with 10 bases that match TRBD1. The trim removed 3 bases at V and 0 bases at J, leaving 6 bases unmatched. In germline, CDR1 is SGDLS, CDR2 YYNGEE. This CDR3 comprises 17 residues. CDR3: CASSEGQGRKAKNIQYF. In DNA, the CDR3 is TGTGCCAGCAGCGAGGGACAGGGGCGCAAAGCCAAAAACATTCAGTACTTC.

The chain links TRBV4-1 to TRBJ2-7, with D possibly matching TRBD2 (6 bases). Trimming pared 4 bases from V and 2 bases from J, leaving 12 bases between. CDR3 length equals 14 residues. CDR1 MGHRA and CDR2 YSYEKL come from the germline V gene. CDR3 in amino acids: CASSPLGGPYEQYF. The CDR3 DNA is TGCGCCAGCAGCCCGCTCGGGGGACCCTACGAGCAGTACTTC.